Presented here are 25 T cell receptor beta chains from one specimen sequenced in a study of immune heterogeneity within non-small cell lung tumors. For the TCR beta CDR3, multiplex PCR with 32 V and 13 J primers performed the amplification. Using its own MiXCR run on the multiplex PCR reads, TCRdb lists one record per CDR3 protein. Among 2,500 to 3,000 distinct CDR3 sequences, roughly 14% were seen once, and the ten largest hold roughly a fifth. Template was bulk tumor genomic DNA, around 620 ng per sample. Far-apart biopsies, several per primary tumor, were taken during surgery. Curative operations were performed on patients who had untreated, newly diagnosed non-small cell lung cancer. Source material: lung tumor tissue. These receptors were collected from a female donor with non-small cell lung cancer.

This clonotype is termed medium-sized. The chain carries TRBV2 and TRBJ1-1; a weak D match, TRBD1 (6 bases). V lost 2 bases and J lost 1, with 8 bases in between. The CDR3 is 14 residues long. Germline V gene lookup returns CDR1 SNHLY and CDR2 FYNNEI. The CDR3, as DNA: TGTGCCAGCAGTGAACAGGGGAAGAACACTGAAGCTTTCTTT. Translated, it gives CASSEQGKNTEAFF.

In this sample, this clonotype is medium-sized. The chain carries TRBV7-9 and TRBJ2-1; 12 positions agree with TRBD2. Per germline, CDR1 SEHNR and CDR2 FQNEAQ (reference sequence). Germline trimming cut 5 bases from V and 9 bases from J; bases unmatched to any gene: 11. CDR3 length: 16 residues. The CDR3 loop is CASSLGLAGRGGEQFF. The CDR3 coding sequence is TGTGCCAGCAGCCTAGGACTAGCGGGGAGGGGAGGTGAGCAGTTCTTC. Looking up the rest from reference TRBV7-9 and TRBJ2-1 gives the full variable domain: DTGVSQNPRHKITKRGQNVTFRCDPISEHNRLYWYRQTLGQGPEFLTYFQNEAQLEKSRLLSDRFSAERPKGSFSTLEIQRTEQGDSAMYLCASSLGLAGRGGEQFFGPGTRLTVL.

In this sample, this clonotype is medium-sized. This chain connects TRBV4-1 to TRBJ2-7; D gene ambiguous. Germline CDR1 MGHRA, CDR2 YSYEKL. Trimming shortened V by 0 bases and J by 1 base, and 7 bases separated the two germline ends. The CDR3 consists of 14 residues. CDR3 in amino acids: CASSQEGGSYEQYF. In nucleotides, the CDR3 is TGCGCCAGCAGCCAAGAGGGCGGATCCTACGAGCAGTACTTC.

By sample fraction, this clonotype is medium-sized. This chain joins TRBV6-1 and TRBJ1-6; 7 bases are a match to TRBD1. There are 16 residues in the CDR3. Trimming at V came to 6 bases and at J to 4 bases, leaving 9 bases not matched to a gene. Germline CDR1 is MNHNS and CDR2 is SASEGT. The CDR3 spells CASRPTGPAYNSPLHF. DNA of the CDR3: TGTGCCAGCAGGCCGACAGGGCCCGCTTATAATTCACCCCTCCACTTT.

This clonotype is judged medium-sized (0.01 to 0.1%). The rearrangement links TRBV28 to TRBJ2-4; D remains unclear. There are 13 residues in the CDR3. The germline V gene encodes CDR1 MDHEN and CDR2 SYDVKM. Trimming took 10 bases from V and 4 from J, leaving 14 bases between them. The CDR3 nucleotides read TGTGCCACCACCGGACGGTCTAAAAACATTCAGTACTTC. Its protein is CATTGRSKNIQYF.

On this clonotype itself: This may be a read error, as it is one base from a much larger clone. The rearrangement joins TRBV5-6 to TRBJ2-7; 9 bases agree with TRBD1. The CDR3 runs 15 residues. Trimming took 6 bases from V and 5 from J; bases not matched to a gene: 12. From germline, CDR1 is SGHDT and CDR2 YYEEEE. The CDR3, as DNA: TGTGCCAGCAACTCCCTGGGACAGGGCTTTGACGAGCAGTACTTC. Amino acid sequence: CASNSLGQGFDEQYF.

This clonotype is judged medium-sized (0.01 to 0.1%). The V call is TRBV10-1, the J call TRBJ2-1, with 9 bases aligning to TRBD1. V gave up 4 bases and J gave up 5 bases; unmatched junction bases: 9. The CDR3 extends over 16 amino acids. Germline V gives CDR1 WNHNN, CDR2 SYGVQD (reference sequence). CDR3 DNA sequence: TGCGCCAGCAGTGTCGCCGGGACAGGGCTCCACAATGAGCAGTTCTTC. It is translated as CASSVAGTGLHNEQFF.

Comments on this clonotype: Germline is not matched at one junction end, which may reflect a read error. V and J are TRBV5-8 and TRBJ1-2; TRBD1 might be the D (6 bases). This CDR3 has 15 amino acids. Germline loops: CDR1 SGHTS, CDR2 YDEGEE. The CDR3 coding sequence is TGTACCAGCAGCTTAATTTTGGACAGTAATTATGGCTACACCTTC. Protein sequence: CTSSLILDSNYGYTF. Filled out from reference TRBV5-8 and TRBJ1-2, the complete variable domain reads EAGVTQSPTHLIKTRGQQATLRCSPISGHTSVYWYQQALGLGLQFLLWYDEGEERNRGNFPPRFSGRQFPNYSSELNVNALELEDSALYLCTSSLILDSNYGYTFGSGTRLTVV.

Judged by abundance, this clonotype is medium-sized. The chain combines TRBV27 with TRBJ1-1; 9 bases align to TRBD1. Losses at the gene ends were 2 bases for V and 8 bases for J; bases not matched to a gene: 9. This CDR3 is built from 15 residues. Looked up from germline, CDR1 is MNHEY and CDR2 is SMNVEV (reference sequence). The CDR3 spells CASSLGGTGLREAFF. CDR3 nucleotide sequence: TGTGCCAGCAGTTTAGGGGGGACAGGGCTTAGAGAAGCTTTCTTT.

This clonotype was observed many times. The V gene is TRBV6-1, the J gene TRBJ1-2; the match to TRBD1 covers 10 bases. After removal of 7 bases from V and 5 bases from J, the junction contained 7 bases not matched to a gene. CDR1 is MNHNS, CDR2 SASEGT, per germline. CDR3 length equals 14 residues. DNA for the CDR3: TGTGCCAGCAAAGGGGACAGGGGAGGGTATGGCTACACCTTC. Protein product: CASKGDRGGYGYTF.

This clonotype was seen more than once but under ten times. A much more abundant neighbour one base away suggests this may be a read error. This chain links TRBV10-2 with TRBJ1-1; a possible D gene is TRBD1 (5 bases). Germline CDR1 and CDR2: WSHSY and SAAADI. This CDR3 contains 14 residues. The CDR3 DNA reads as TGCTCCAGCAGTGAGGGGCGGACAAAAGTTGAAGCTTTCTTT. As protein: CSSSEGRTKVEAFF.

In this sample, this clonotype is medium-sized. V gene TRBV27 combines with J gene TRBJ2-7, with D perhaps matching TRBD1 or TRBD2 (5 bases each). Germline loops: CDR1 MNHEY, CDR2 SMNVEV (reference sequence). Trimming stripped 3 bases from V and 0 bases from J, with 21 bases between. The CDR3 covers 18 residues. The DNA for the CDR3 is TGTGCCAGCAGTTTTACATCATCGGGGCCAGGCGTCTCCTACGAGCAGTACTTC. Protein sequence: CASSFTSSGPGVSYEQYF.

This clonotype rates as medium-sized. This chain joins TRBV11-2 and TRBJ2-7; weak D call: TRBD1 (6 bases). CDR3 size: 14 residues. V lost 1 base, J lost 0 bases, and 7 bases lay in between. Germline CDR1 and CDR2: SGHAT and FQNNGV. The CDR3 loop reads CASSLAGVSYEQYF. The CDR3 coding sequence is TGTGCCAGCAGCTTAGCAGGGGTCTCCTACGAGCAGTACTTC.

This clonotype is termed medium-sized. The chain couples TRBV24-1 to TRBJ2-5, with D tentatively TRBD2 (6 bases). This CDR3 has 14 residues. Germline V gives CDR1 KGHDR, CDR2 SFDVKD. V lost 5 bases to trimming and J lost 5 bases, with 14 bases between them. CDR3 coding DNA: TGTGCCACCAGTGGTAGCGGAGGTGGGGAGACCCAGTACTTC. It yields the protein CATSGSGGGETQYF.

This clonotype showed up many times. The V call is TRBV13, the J call TRBJ2-1, with D uncertain. The CDR3 extends over 11 amino acids. Deletions cut 5 bases from V and 7 bases from J, with 6 bases between. CDR1 PRHDT and CDR2 FYEKMQ come from the germline V gene (reference sequence). The CDR3 DNA follows: TGTGCCAGCAGCCGCGTGAATGAGCAGTTCTTC. Translation: CASSRVNEQFF.

By sample fraction, this clonotype is medium-sized. One end of the junction does not line up with germline, which may come from a read error. The chain combines TRBV7-9 with TRBJ2-7; 7 positions agree with TRBD2. This CDR3 region has 15 residues. CDR1 is SEHNR, CDR2 FQNEAQ, per germline (reference sequence). In DNA, the CDR3 is TGTGCCAGCAGCGGACCTAGCGGCCTGTATTACGTGCAGTACTTC. This encodes CASSGPSGLYYVQYF.

This clonotype is medium-sized (0.01 to 0.1%) in the sample. V usage is TRBV9 and J usage is TRBJ2-1; weak D call: TRBD2 (5 bases). From germline, CDR1 is SGDLS and CDR2 YYNGEE. The length of the CDR3 is 16 residues. V was clipped by 0 bases and J by 5 bases, with 15 bases between them. CDR3: CASSVAVGLRDNEQFF. CDR3 DNA sequence: TGTGCCAGCAGCGTAGCTGTCGGACTCCGCGACAATGAGCAGTTCTTC.

Sample share makes this clonotype medium-sized. The J gene is TRBJ1-1, the V gene TRBV5-5; unclear D gene. Trimming left V 1 base short and J 0 bases short, with 10 bases between. The germline CDR1 and CDR2 sequences are SGHKS and YYEKEE (reference sequence). This CDR3 has 15 residues. As DNA, the CDR3 is TGTGCCAGCAGCTTGCCGGACTACATGAACACTGAAGCTTTCTTT. Translating gives CASSLPDYMNTEAFF.

Notes on this clonotype: This may be a read error, as it is one base from a much larger clone. The genes are TRBV7-9 and TRBJ1-4, with D maybe TRBD1 (5 bases). Germline V gene data show CDR1 as SEHNR and CDR2 as FQNEAQ (reference sequence). The CDR3 extends over 13 amino acids. CDR3 protein: CASRTDSTEELFF. DNA for the CDR3: TGTGCCAGCAGGACAGACAGCACTGAAGAACTGTTTTTT.

Regarding this clonotype: A much larger clonotype is one base distant, so this may be a read error. In nucleotides, the CDR3 is TGCAGTGCTAGTGAAGACGAGACTAGCGGGAGTGGGATCCAGTACTTC. Translation gives CSASEDETSGSGIQYF. The genes are TRBV20-1 and TRBJ2-5, with 12 bases matching TRBD2. The germline CDR1 and CDR2 sequences are DFQATT and SNEGSKA (reference sequence). CDR3 length: 16 residues. The J segment lost 10 bases and the V segment lost 3 bases, leaving 15 bases of the junction unmatched.

This clonotype showed up just a few times. This may come from a read error, since a much larger clone is one base off. V is TRBV6-2 or TRBV6-3 and J is TRBJ1-1; 7 bases are a match to TRBD1. This CDR3 comprises 14 residues. The V gene's germline CDR1 is MNHEY and CDR2 SVGEGT. CDR3: CANSYSTGMTEAFF. CDR3 coding DNA: TGTGCCAACAGTTACTCGACAGGGATGACTGAAGCTTTCTTT.

In this sample, this clonotype is medium-sized. The CDR3 spells CASSPNYEQYF. The DNA of the CDR3 is TGTGCCAGCAGTCCCAACTACGAGCAGTACTTC. The chain employs TRBV28 and TRBJ2-7; D ambiguous. The CDR3 is made up of 11 amino acids. V lost 5 bases to trimming and J lost 3 bases, with 5 bases between them. Germline V gives CDR1 MDHEN, CDR2 SYDVKM.

In its sample, this clonotype ranks as medium-sized. The chain joins TRBV27 to TRBJ2-7; D is perhaps TRBD2 (5 bases). The CDR3 consists of 12 residues. V was cut by 5 bases and J by 5 bases, with 10 bases left in between. Germline CDR1 reads MNHEY; CDR2 reads SMNVEV (reference sequence). In nucleotides, the CDR3 is TGTGCCAGCAGTCCTACGGGAAACGAGCAGTACTTC. Its translation: CASSPTGNEQYF.

The sample holds many counts of this clonotype. This chain uses TRBV3-1 with TRBJ1-5; 8 positions agree with TRBD1. Unmatched junction bases numbered 11, after V lost 4 bases and J lost 3 bases. There are 17 residues in the CDR3. CDR1 and CDR2 from the germline V gene are LGHDT and YNNKEL (reference sequence). For the CDR3, the DNA is TGTGCCAGCAGCCCCTCGACAGGGGCGTTCCTCAATCAGCCCCAGCATTTT. It yields the protein CASSPSTGAFLNQPQHF. The complete variable domain, with remaining parts taken from reference TRBV3-1 and TRBJ1-5, reads DTAVSQTPKYLVTQMGNDKSIKCEQNLGHDTMYWYKQDSKKFLKIMFSYNNKELIINETVPNRFSPKSPDKAHLNLHINSLELGDSAVYFCASSPSTGAFLNQPQHFGDGTRLSIL.

The chain links TRBV7-9 to TRBJ2-1; possibly TRBD2 for D (7 bases). The CDR3 runs to 18 residues. V was shortened by 2 bases and J by 1 base, with 18 bases between the two germline ends. Germline CDR1 is SEHNR and CDR2 is FQNEAQ (reference sequence). CDR3 sequence: CASSLPSRGGSSYNEQFF. CDR3 nucleotide sequence: TGTGCCAGCAGCTTACCATCCAGGGGCGGGAGTTCCTACAATGAGCAGTTCTTC.